This T cell receptor beta chain was recovered during a study of blood T cell repertoires in COVID-19. The wider study: Whether acute or convalescent, the COVID-19 samples came from the United States, Italy and Spain. In each case, the material was cDNA or gDNA derived from T cells, B-cell-depleted T cells, or PBMCs.

Authors' analysis steps: Amplification with reference gene primers provided the estimates of nucleated cell counts. Assay used: immunoSEQ multiplex PCR; TCRdb lists only in-frame clones, some missing. V, J and clone size derive from that table, while D and trimming were established from the DNA sequence. The data hold roughly 190,000 clones, with less than 80% observed a single time. The CDR3 is made up of 16 amino acids. Germline assignment: CDR1 LGHDT and CDR2 YNNKEL (reference sequence). The V gene end was trimmed by 1 base and the J gene end by 2 bases; junction bases not matched to a gene: 6. The TCR originated in a woman between 45 and 60 years old with acute or convalescent COVID-19. Input material: peripheral blood. This rearrangement joins TRBV3-1 (or the pseudogene TRBV3-2) to TRBJ2-3; 7 nucleotides match TRBD2. The CDR3: CASSQAWGGNTDTQYF. DNA of the CDR3: TGTGCCAGCAGCCAAGCCTGGGGGGGAAACACAGATACGCAGTATTTT.